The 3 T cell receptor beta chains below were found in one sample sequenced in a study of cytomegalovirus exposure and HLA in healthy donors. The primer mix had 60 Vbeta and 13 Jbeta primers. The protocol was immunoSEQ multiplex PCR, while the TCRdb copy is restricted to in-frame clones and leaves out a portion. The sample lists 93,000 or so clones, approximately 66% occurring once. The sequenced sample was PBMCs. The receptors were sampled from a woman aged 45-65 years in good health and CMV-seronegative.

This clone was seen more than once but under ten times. DNA for the CDR3: TGTGCCAGCAGCCATGGGGCCCCCAATGAGCAGTTCTTC. Translated: CASSHGAPNEQFF. V and J are TRBV11-2 and TRBJ2-1, with D perhaps matching TRBD1 (5 bases). Germline V CDR1 and CDR2: SGHAT, FQNNGV. Trimming left V 5 bases short and J 6 bases short, with 11 bases between. The CDR3 totals 13 residues.

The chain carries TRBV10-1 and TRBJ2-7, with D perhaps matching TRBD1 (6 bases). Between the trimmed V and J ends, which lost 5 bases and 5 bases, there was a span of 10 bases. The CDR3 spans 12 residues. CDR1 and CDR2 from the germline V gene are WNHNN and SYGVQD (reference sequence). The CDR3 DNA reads TGCGCCAGCAGTACCCACAGGGACGAGCAGTACTTC. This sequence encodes CASSTHRDEQYF.

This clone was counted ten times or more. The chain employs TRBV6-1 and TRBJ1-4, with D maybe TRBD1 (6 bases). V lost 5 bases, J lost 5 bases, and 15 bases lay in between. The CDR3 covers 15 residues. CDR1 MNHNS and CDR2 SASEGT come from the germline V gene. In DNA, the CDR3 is TGTGCCAGCAGTAAGGACGGGGGGCGCAATGAAAAACTGTTTTTT. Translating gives CASSKDGGRNEKLFF.